This is a list of T cell receptor beta chains from one sample in a study of T cell repertoires in cytomegalovirus infection. TCRdb analysed the reads with MiXCR anew, one entry per CDR3 protein. This table has some 600,000 distinct CDR3 sequences, about 24% appearing once. Sequenced sample: CD8+ T cells from PBMCs. The receptors originated from a human donor in good health (CMV status not recorded). Some clones in this sample may be carry-over from other donors' samples. CDR3s include the opening cysteine and the closing phenylalanine or tryptophan. The D gene is left open where the match is weak. Rows give clone size only sometimes, using once, few, many, or a class for an expanded clone.

CDR3aa	CDR3nt	abundance	v_gene	j_gene	d_gene
CSAHLAGGRGELFF	TGCAGTGCTCATCTAGCGGGGGGGCGCGGGGAGCTGTTTTTT	few	TRBV20-1	TRBJ2-2	TRBD2
CASSLVSVFRAGNTGELFF	TGTGCCAGCAGCTTAGTGTCCGTTTTCAGGGCGGGGAACACCGGGGAGCTGTTTTTT	many	TRBV7-6	TRBJ2-2	NA
CASSPLVGGLDNEQFF	TGTGCCAGCAGCCCACTAGTTGGGGGTTTGGACAATGAGCAGTTCTTC	NA	TRBV7-6	TRBJ2-1	NA
CASSLSQGPAGTEAFF	TGTGCCAGCAGCTTAAGCCAGGGGCCCGCCGGCACTGAAGCTTTCTTT	NA	TRBV13	TRBJ1-1	NA
CASSPRGSQNYPSTDTQYF	TGTGCCAGCAGCCCGAGGGGGTCGCAGAATTATCCTAGCACAGATACGCAGTATTTT	many	TRBV7-9	TRBJ2-3	NA
CSARDMPSGRNEQFF	TGCAGTGCTAGAGATATGCCTAGCGGGCGAAATGAGCAGTTCTTC	NA	TRBV20-1	TRBJ2-1	TRBD2
CASSLRDREVGGYTF	TGTGCCAGCAGCTTAAGGGACAGGGAGGTGGGTGGCTACACCTTC	many	TRBV7-2	TRBJ1-2	TRBD1
CASRLGNEQFF	TGTGCCAGCAGACTAGGCAATGAGCAGTTCTTC	many	TRBV2	TRBJ2-1	NA
CASKRDRGFDQPQHF	TGTGCCAGCAAGAGGGACAGGGGTTTTGATCAGCCCCAGCATTTT	NA	TRBV27	TRBJ1-5	TRBD1
CASSFRGGPAGELFF	TGTGCCAGCAGTTTCAGGGGGGGCCCAGCCGGGGAGCTGTTTTTT	NA	TRBV27	TRBJ2-2	NA
CSATIWGMDTEAFF	TGCAGTGCTACCATCTGGGGAATGGACACTGAAGCTTTCTTT	few	TRBV20-1	TRBJ1-1	NA
CSVDPSNREEGGYTF	TGCAGCGTTGACCCCTCAAACAGGGAAGAGGGTGGCTACACCTTC	few	TRBV29-1	TRBJ1-2	NA
CASSRKPSSRHSYNEQFF	TGTGCCAGCAGCCGAAAACCATCTAGCCGCCATTCCTACAATGAGCAGTTCTTC	few	TRBV7-9	TRBJ2-1	NA
CANSTRQGSSYNEQFF	TGTGCCAACAGTACCCGACAGGGGAGCTCCTACAATGAGCAGTTCTTC	NA	TRBV12-3/TRBV12-4	TRBJ2-1	TRBD1
CSAATGVSNYGYTF	TGCAGCGCCGCAACAGGGGTTTCTAACTATGGCTACACCTTC	NA	TRBV29-1	TRBJ1-2	TRBD1
CASSSRIEAFF	TGTGCCAGCAGCTCCCGAATTGAAGCTTTCTTT	NA	TRBV5-6	TRBJ1-1	NA
CSAEPWEGWDTEAFF	TGCAGTGCTGAGCCTTGGGAGGGGTGGGACACTGAAGCTTTCTTT	many	TRBV20-1	TRBJ1-1	NA
CATSRVQGDEQYF	TGTGCCACCAGCAGAGTGCAGGGAGACGAGCAGTACTTC	few	TRBV15	TRBJ2-7	NA
CASYESGGSGQPQHF	TGTGCCAGTTACGAATCAGGGGGCTCCGGGCAGCCCCAGCATTTT	NA	TRBV19	TRBJ1-5	TRBD1
CSAVDRVGSGANVLTF	TGCAGTGCGGTTGACAGGGTAGGGTCTGGGGCCAACGTCCTGACTTTC	few	TRBV20-1	TRBJ2-6	TRBD1
CATVGQGGETQYF	TGTGCCACCGTGGGACAGGGGGGAGAGACCCAGTACTTC	NA	TRBV2	TRBJ2-5	TRBD1
CASSPRTGGQPQHF	TGTGCCAGCAGTCCCCGGACAGGGGGACAGCCCCAGCATTTT	many	TRBV27	TRBJ1-5	TRBD1
CASSSTLAGGTGELFF	TGTGCCAGCAGCTCAACACTAGCGGGGGGGACCGGGGAGCTGTTTTTT	NA	TRBV7-6	TRBJ2-2	TRBD2
CASSFPQGSRSSDTQYF	TGTGCCAGCAGTTTCCCGCAGGGGTCTAGGTCGTCAGATACGCAGTATTTT	NA	TRBV28	TRBJ2-3	NA
CASSLWSAQGGANTEAFF	TGTGCCAGCAGTTTATGGTCCGCCCAAGGGGGCGCGAACACTGAAGCTTTCTTT	many	TRBV28	TRBJ1-1	TRBD1
CASSLGAKRDFSYEQYF	TGTGCCAGCAGCTTGGGCGCCAAGCGGGACTTCTCCTACGAGCAGTACTTC	few	TRBV5-5	TRBJ2-7	TRBD2
CASRSPIDYGYTF	TGCGCCAGTAGATCCCCCATCGACTATGGCTACACCTTC	NA	TRBV5-1	TRBJ1-2	NA
CASWVPSGGMPDTEAFF	TGTGCCAGCTGGGTGCCTTCAGGGGGCATGCCCGACACTGAAGCTTTCTTT	NA	TRBV28	TRBJ1-1	TRBD1
CASSEGQALNEKLFF	TGTGCCAGCAGCGAAGGACAGGCCCTTAATGAAAAACTGTTTTTT	few	TRBV7-9	TRBJ1-4	TRBD1
CASSFSGPGTEAFF	TGTGCCAGCAGCTTTTCGGGGCCAGGCACTGAAGCTTTCTTT	few	TRBV7-3	TRBJ1-1	NA
CSARDTFANTGELFF	TGCAGTGCTAGAGATACGTTCGCGAACACCGGGGAGCTGTTTTTT	many	TRBV20-1	TRBJ2-2	NA
CASSVEGTTWETQYF	TGTGCCAGCAGCGTAGAGGGGACTACCTGGGAGACCCAGTACTTC	NA	TRBV9	TRBJ2-5	TRBD2
CASSEFWASEDGMGEQFF	TGTGCCAGCAGTGAATTTTGGGCTAGCGAGGATGGAATGGGTGAGCAGTTCTTC	few	TRBV25-1	TRBJ2-1	NA
CASSHVSGGVTDTQYF	TGTGCCAGCAGCCACGTTAGCGGGGGCGTCACAGATACGCAGTATTTT	few	TRBV2	TRBJ2-3	TRBD2
CSANRDTTDTQYF	TGCAGTGCCAACAGGGACACTACAGATACGCAGTATTTT	NA	TRBV20-1	TRBJ2-3	NA
CASSLARQLPTNEKLFF	TGTGCCAGCAGCTTGGCTAGACAGTTACCAACTAATGAAAAACTGTTTTTT	many	TRBV7-9	TRBJ1-4	NA
CASSLIMAPNEQFF	TGTGCCAGCAGCTTGATCATGGCCCCCAATGAGCAGTTCTTC	NA	TRBV5-6	TRBJ2-1	NA
CASSREPDPELNTQYF	TGTGCCAGCAGTCGAGAGCCAGATCCGGAGTTGAATACGCAGTATTTT	many	TRBV6-5	TRBJ2-3	NA
CASSLPKGRGGYGYTF	TGTGCCAGCAGCTTACCTAAGGGAAGGGGAGGATATGGCTACACCTTC	many	TRBV7-2	TRBJ1-2	NA
CASSSESTDTQYF	TGTGCCAGCAGCTCGGAAAGCACAGATACGCAGTATTTT	NA	TRBV7-9	TRBJ2-3	NA
CASSYSSLEQFF	TGTGCCAGCAGTTACTCGAGTCTGGAGCAGTTCTTC	NA	TRBV6-6	TRBJ2-1	NA
CATSDHKETQYF	TGTGCCACCAGTGACCACAAAGAGACCCAGTACTTC	few	TRBV24-1	TRBJ2-5	NA
CASSYSALQRQGNIQYF	TGTGCCAGCAGTTACTCCGCACTACAGAGACAGGGAAACATTCAGTACTTC	many	TRBV6-2/TRBV6-3	TRBJ2-4	TRBD1
CVTSSNPGSSQPQHF	TGTGTCACCAGCAGCAACCCGGGGAGTAGTCAGCCCCAGCATTTT	once	TRBV15	TRBJ1-5	NA
CASSPLVVEAPTDYGYTF	TGTGCCAGCAGTCCCCTAGTGGTAGAGGCGCCGACTGACTATGGCTACACCTTC	NA	TRBV6-2/TRBV6-3	TRBJ1-2	NA
CSARTGENTEAFF	TGCAGTGCACGGACAGGGGAGAACACTGAAGCTTTCTTT	few	TRBV20-1	TRBJ1-1	TRBD1
CSAPPWGGNTEAFF	TGCAGTGCTCCCCCCTGGGGGGGAAACACTGAAGCTTTCTTT	NA	TRBV20-1	TRBJ1-1	NA
CSASPGFYSNQPQHF	TGCAGTGCTAGTCCGGGATTTTATAGCAATCAGCCCCAGCATTTT	NA	TRBV20-1	TRBJ1-5	NA
CAIKGGQETTHNEQFF	TGTGCCATCAAGGGGGGACAGGAGACTACCCACAATGAGCAGTTCTTC	few	TRBV10-3	TRBJ2-1	TRBD1
CASSQDGSGGGGAQYF	TGTGCCAGCAGCCAAGACGGTAGCGGGGGGGGTGGAGCGCAGTATTTT	few	TRBV4-2	TRBJ2-3	TRBD2
CASRLLALGTDTQYF	TGTGCCAGCAGGCTACTAGCGCTCGGCACAGATACGCAGTATTTT	few	TRBV6-5	TRBJ2-3	TRBD2
CASSRDAAYEQYF	TGTGCCAGCAGCAGGGACGCAGCGTACGAGCAGTACTTC	many	TRBV6-1	TRBJ2-7	NA
CSVELRRSGYTF	TGCAGCGTTGAACTTCGACGCAGTGGCTACACCTTC	few	TRBV29-1	TRBJ1-2	NA